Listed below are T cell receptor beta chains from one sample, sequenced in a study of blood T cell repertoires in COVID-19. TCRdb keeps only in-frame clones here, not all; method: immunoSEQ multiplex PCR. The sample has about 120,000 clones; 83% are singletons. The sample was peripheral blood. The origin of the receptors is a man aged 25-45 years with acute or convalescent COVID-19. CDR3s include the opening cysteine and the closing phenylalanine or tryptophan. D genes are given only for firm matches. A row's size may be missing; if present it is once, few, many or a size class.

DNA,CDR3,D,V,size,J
TGTGCCAGCAGCTTATACAGGGACACTGAAGCTTTCTTT,CASSLYRDTEAFF,-,TRBV7-3,-,TRBJ1-1
TGTGCCAGCTCACCAGAGCAGGTTCTCGGGGAGCTGTTTTTT,CASSPEQVLGELFF,-,TRBV18,-,TRBJ2-2
TGTGCCAGCAGCTTGGATTCGTCAGTTAATTCACCCCTCCACTTT,CASSLDSSVNSPLHF,-,TRBV5-4,-,TRBJ1-6
TGCGCCAGCAGCCAGCTCAGGGGCACTGAAGCTTTCTTT,CASSQLRGTEAFF,-,TRBV4-1,-,TRBJ1-1
TGTGCCAGCACCGGGGGATCTAGCACAGATACGCAGTATTTT,CASTGGSSTDTQYF,-,TRBV13,-,TRBJ2-3
TGTGCCACCAGCTTCACAACGGGACAGCTCTCCTATGGCTACACCTTC,CATSFTTGQLSYGYTF,TRBD1,TRBV15,-,TRBJ1-2
TGTGCCAGCAGCTTGTCAGGGGCTCAGCCCCAGCATTTT,CASSLSGAQPQHF,-,TRBV7-9,-,TRBJ1-5
TGTGCCAGCAGCCCCGAACGGGTTGGGCCCCAGCATTTT,CASSPERVGPQHF,-,TRBV4-2,-,TRBJ1-5
TGTGCCAGCAGTTACAGGAGGGGCTTCTCCTACGAGCAGTACTTC,CASSYRRGFSYEQYF,-,TRBV6-2/TRBV6-3,once,TRBJ2-7
TGTGCCAGCAGCCTACTCCCGCTGGGGCCGGTTGAGCAGTTCTTC,CASSLLPLGPVEQFF,-,TRBV5-6,-,TRBJ2-1
TGCAGCGTTGAAGATGGGACAGGAGACACTTATAGCAATCAGCCCCAGCATTTT,CSVEDGTGDTYSNQPQHF,TRBD1,TRBV29-1,few,TRBJ1-5
TGCGCCAGCAGCTTGGGAAGCCTAGCGGGGGGTTCCTACGAGCAGTACTTC,CASSLGSLAGGSYEQYF,TRBD2,TRBV5-1,-,TRBJ2-7
TGTGCCAGCAGCCACTTAGACATAGGCCCGGGGACTGAAGCTTTCTTT,CASSHLDIGPGTEAFF,-,TRBV3-1/TRBV3-2,once,TRBJ1-1
TGTGCCAGCAGTCCCGGGACAGGGCGTCGAATGAACACTGAAGCTTTCTTT,CASSPGTGRRMNTEAFF,TRBD1,TRBV7-8,-,TRBJ1-1
TGTGCCAGCATCGGTCAGGCGGGGGGTGAAAAACTGTTTTTT,CASIGQAGGEKLFF,-,TRBV2,-,TRBJ1-4
TGTGCCAGCACGGACAGGACCTACGAGCAGTACTTC,CASTDRTYEQYF,TRBD1,TRBV6-5,once,TRBJ2-7
TGTGCCAGCAGTGAATCGGGGTCCAGCTCCTACGAGCAGTACTTC,CASSESGSSSYEQYF,-,TRBV6-1,-,TRBJ2-7
TGCGCCAGCAGCCAGATTGTATCAGATCAGCCCCAGCATTTT,CASSQIVSDQPQHF,-,TRBV4-1,-,TRBJ1-5
TGTGCCAGCAGCGTAAGCGGGAGTCGGATTAATGAGCAGTTCTTC,CASSVSGSRINEQFF,TRBD2,TRBV9,-,TRBJ2-1
TGTGCCAGCAGTTGGGCCGGGAGTCTTGAAGCTTTCTTT,CASSWAGSLEAFF,-,TRBV27,-,TRBJ1-1
TGTGCCAGCAGTCCCTGGACTAGCGGGGGCAAAGAGACCCAGTACTTC,CASSPWTSGGKETQYF,TRBD2,TRBV27,few,TRBJ2-5
TGTGCCATCAGTGAGTCTCAAGCGGGTCCCGGGAATGAGCAGTTCTTC,CAISESQAGPGNEQFF,-,TRBV10-3,-,TRBJ2-1
TGTGCCAGCAGCGCGGACGGGACAGGGCCTCAAGAGACCCAGTACTTC,CASSADGTGPQETQYF,TRBD1,TRBV9,-,TRBJ2-5
TGTGCCAGCAGCAGCGGCGGGGGGGCTTACGAGCAGTACTTC,CASSSGGGAYEQYF,TRBD2,TRBV7-8,-,TRBJ2-7
TGTGCCAGCAGTTCCCTAAACTACAATGAGCAGTTCTTC,CASSSLNYNEQFF,-,TRBV12-3/TRBV12-4,few,TRBJ2-1
TGTGCTAGCAGCTCGAGTCAGGGTTACGAGCAGTACTTC,CASSSSQGYEQYF,-,TRBV7-7,-,TRBJ2-7
TGTGCCTGGAGTAAATCGGGGGGTGGTTCACCCCTCCACTTT,CAWSKSGGGSPLHF,-,TRBV30,-,TRBJ1-6
TGTGCCAGCAGTGACTCTGGCGGGGGGGTTTACAATGAGCAGTTCTTC,CASSDSGGGVYNEQFF,TRBD2,TRBV6-4,many,TRBJ2-1
TGTGCCAGTAGTAGGGGAAGCGGATACACCGGGGAGCTGTTTTTT,CASSRGSGYTGELFF,-,TRBV19,-,TRBJ2-2
TGTGCCAGCTCACCACGGCGAGGGGAGACCCAGTACTTC,CASSPRRGETQYF,-,TRBV18,-,TRBJ2-5
TGTGCCATCAGTGGGCGGGGATCGGGGTATGGCTACACCTTC,CAISGRGSGYGYTF,-,TRBV10-3,-,TRBJ1-2
TGTGCCAGCAGCGTAGAGCCGACGGGGACACTTACTGAAGCTTTCTTT,CASSVEPTGTLTEAFF,-,TRBV9,-,TRBJ1-1
TGCGCCAGCAGCCAACCTAAGCGGGATCCCTCCAATGAGCAGTTCTTC,CASSQPKRDPSNEQFF,TRBD2,TRBV4-1,-,TRBJ2-1
TGCAGCGTTGAAGGGGGACAGGGGTTCTATGGCTACACCTTC,CSVEGGQGFYGYTF,TRBD1,TRBV29-1,-,TRBJ1-2
TGTGCCTGGAGTCCCCCCAGTGGACCCCTCCACTTT,CAWSPPSGPLHF,-,TRBV30,-,TRBJ1-6
TGTGCCATCAGCAGCGACCAGAATCAGCCCCAGCATTTT,CAISSDQNQPQHF,-,TRBV10-3,-,TRBJ1-5
TGTGCCAGCACCCAACTAGCGGGAACCACCGGGGAGCTGTTTTTT,CASTQLAGTTGELFF,TRBD2,TRBV2,once,TRBJ2-2
TGTGCCAGCAGCCAAGGGCCCTTCTCCTACAATGAGCAGTTCTTC,CASSQGPFSYNEQFF,-,TRBV14,-,TRBJ2-1
TGTGCCTGGAGGGGCCCAGGGTCAGAGACCCAGTACTTC,CAWRGPGSETQYF,-,TRBV30,once,TRBJ2-5
TGTGCCAGCAGTTCCCGGGGCACTGAAGCTTTCTTT,CASSSRGTEAFF,-,TRBV6-5,-,TRBJ1-1
TGTGCCACCAGCAGAGATCTCCGGGACTTTCGTTCCTACGAGCAGTACTTC,CATSRDLRDFRSYEQYF,-,TRBV15,-,TRBJ2-7
TGTGCCAGCAGTATCCAGGATATGGCAGGCTACACCTTC,CASSIQDMAGYTF,-,TRBV7-2,-,TRBJ1-2
TGTGCCAGCAAGACAGGGTCGAACACTGAAGCTTTCTTT,CASKTGSNTEAFF,TRBD1,TRBV7-3,once,TRBJ1-1
TGCAGCGTTGGGGCAGGGCAAGAGACCCAGTACTTC,CSVGAGQETQYF,-,TRBV29-1,-,TRBJ2-5
TGTGCCAGCAGCTTAGCGCACAGTAATGAAAAACTGTTTTTT,CASSLAHSNEKLFF,-,TRBV7-2,-,TRBJ1-4
TGTGCCAGCAGTTACTCGGACGGGAGCTCCTCTAAACGTCCGTATTTT,CASSYSDGSSSKRPYF,-,TRBV6-5,-,TRBJ2-3
TGTGCCTGGAGTGAGACAGGGGGCGCGAATGGCTACACCTTC,CAWSETGGANGYTF,TRBD1,TRBV30,-,TRBJ1-2
TGTGCCTGGAGCAAGGGGCTTATACAGAGGAACACTGAAGCTTTCTTT,CAWSKGLIQRNTEAFF,-,TRBV30,-,TRBJ1-1
TGTGCCAGCAGTTACCCGACAGGGCCCCGCTCCTACGAGCAGTACTTC,CASSYPTGPRSYEQYF,TRBD1,TRBV6-5,-,TRBJ2-7
TGTGCCAGCAGTGAATATATAATGGCCAAAAACATTCAGTACTTC,CASSEYIMAKNIQYF,-,TRBV25-1,-,TRBJ2-4
TGTGCCAGCAGCTTAAGTGTAGGACAGAGGGAGGGCTACACCTTC,CASSLSVGQREGYTF,-,TRBV7-3,-,TRBJ1-2